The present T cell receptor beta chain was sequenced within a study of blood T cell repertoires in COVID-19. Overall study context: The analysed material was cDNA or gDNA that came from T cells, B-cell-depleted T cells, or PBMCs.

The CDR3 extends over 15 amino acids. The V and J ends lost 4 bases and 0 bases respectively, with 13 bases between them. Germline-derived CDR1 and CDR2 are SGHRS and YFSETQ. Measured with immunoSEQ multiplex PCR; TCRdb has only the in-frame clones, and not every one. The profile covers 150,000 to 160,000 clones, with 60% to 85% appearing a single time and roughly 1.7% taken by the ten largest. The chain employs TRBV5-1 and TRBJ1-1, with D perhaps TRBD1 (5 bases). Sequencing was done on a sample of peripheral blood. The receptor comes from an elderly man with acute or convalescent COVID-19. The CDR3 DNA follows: TGCGCCAGCAGCCCAGCCGGGGGGATGAACACTGAAGCTTTCTTT. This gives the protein CASSPAGGMNTEAFF.